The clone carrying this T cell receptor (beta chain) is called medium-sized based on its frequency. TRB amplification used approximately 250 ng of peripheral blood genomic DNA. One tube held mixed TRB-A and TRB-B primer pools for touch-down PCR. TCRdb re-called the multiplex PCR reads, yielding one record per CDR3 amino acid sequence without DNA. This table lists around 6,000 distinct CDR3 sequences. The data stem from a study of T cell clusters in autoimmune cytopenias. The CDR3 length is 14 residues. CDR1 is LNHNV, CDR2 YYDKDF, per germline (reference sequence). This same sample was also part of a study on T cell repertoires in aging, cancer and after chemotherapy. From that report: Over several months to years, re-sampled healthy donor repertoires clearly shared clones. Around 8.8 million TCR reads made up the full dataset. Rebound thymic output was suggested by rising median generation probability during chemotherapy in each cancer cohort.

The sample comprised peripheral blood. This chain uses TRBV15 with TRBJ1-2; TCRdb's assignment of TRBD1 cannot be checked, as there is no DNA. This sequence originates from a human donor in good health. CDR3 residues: CATSFRTPNYGYTF.